The T cell receptor beta chain under discussion was sequenced for a study of OX40 agonist ivuxolimab in advanced cancers. Study-wide results and caveats: Doses of 0.1 to 3.0 mg/kg were accompanied by clonal expansion of CD4+ and CD8+ blood T cells by week 6. CD8+ T cells (on average) carried more expanded clones than CD4+ T cells. The study did not work out the antigen specificity of the expanded peripheral T cells.

Clones were read by immunoSEQ multiplex PCR, and TCRdb kept only the in-frame ones, dropping some. Seen here are 46,000 or so clones, around 84% observed once, and the top ten hold roughly 10%. The CDR3 length is 13 residues. V was clipped by 0 bases and J by 2 bases, with 8 bases between them. Germline V CDR1 and CDR2: SQVTM, ANQGSEA. Any history of autoimmune disease or systemic immunosuppression disqualified patients. Of note for this clone: The antigen is not known.

The source was CD4+ or CD8+ T cells sorted from blood, collected in a trial of the OX40 agonist ivuxolimab. The receptor comes from an adult with an advanced solid tumor such as melanoma, head and neck, liver or kidney cancer. This rearrangement joins TRBV29-1 to TRBJ2-7; weak D call: TRBD1 (5 bases). This CDR3 is CSVEEGDTYEQYF. CDR3 sequence (DNA): TGCAGCGTTGAAGAAGGGGATACCTACGAGCAGTACTTC.